A single sample is the source of the 4 T cell receptor beta chains below, sequenced in a study of blood T cell repertoires in COVID-19. This table comes from immunoSEQ multiplex PCR, and its TCRdb copy is limited to in-frame clones, with some not included. The data show roughly 200,000 clones, about 84% seen once. Sequencing was done on a sample of peripheral blood. These TCRs come from an elderly woman with acute or convalescent COVID-19.

This clone appeared a single time. The chain joins TRBV28 to TRBJ1-1; D possibly corresponds to TRBD1 (5 bases). Germline CDR1 MDHEN, CDR2 SYDVKM. There are 14 residues in the CDR3. V gave up 3 bases and J gave up 1 base, with 9 bases separating them. CDR3 nucleotides: TGTGCCAGCAGTTTCGGGGGTTCGAACACTGAAGCTTTCTTT. Translating it yields CASSFGGSNTEAFF.

The rearrangement uses TRBV7-9 and TRBJ2-7; 11 bases align to TRBD2. With V trimmed by 8 bases and J by 4 bases, 7 bases remained unmatched. This CDR3 is built from 14 residues. The V gene's germline CDR1 is SEHNR and CDR2 FQNEAQ (reference sequence). As DNA, the CDR3 is TGTGCCAGCCACCTAGCGGGGGGCGCATACGAGCAGTACTTC. Its protein is CASHLAGGAYEQYF.

The V call is TRBV11-2, the J call TRBJ2-7; possibly TRBD1 for D (6 bases). This CDR3 spans 16 amino acids. Germline V gives CDR1 SGHAT, CDR2 FQNNGV. V was shortened by 3 bases and J by 0 bases, with 15 bases between the two germline ends. The chain's CDR3 is CASSFTTGPYSYEQYF. The CDR3 DNA is TGTGCCAGCAGCTTCACGACAGGACCATACTCCTACGAGCAGTACTTC.

The chain combines TRBV1 with TRBJ2-7; the tabulated D call, TRBD2, remains unverified against the DNA. TRBV1 is flagged as a pseudogene. This CDR3 comprises 16 residues. The DNA for the CDR3 is TGCACCAGCAGCCAAGTTTTCGCGGGAGGAGAATACGAGCAGTACTTC. This sequence encodes CTSSQVFAGGEYEQYF.